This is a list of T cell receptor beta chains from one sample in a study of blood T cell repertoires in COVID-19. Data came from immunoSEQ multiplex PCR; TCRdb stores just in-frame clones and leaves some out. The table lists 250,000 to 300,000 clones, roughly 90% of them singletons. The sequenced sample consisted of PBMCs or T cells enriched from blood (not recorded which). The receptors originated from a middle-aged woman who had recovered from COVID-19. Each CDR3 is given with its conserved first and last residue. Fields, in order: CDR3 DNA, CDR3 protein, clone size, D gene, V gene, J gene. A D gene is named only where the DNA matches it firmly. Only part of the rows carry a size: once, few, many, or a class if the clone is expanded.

CDR3 DNA: TGTGCCAGCAGCTTTCAGTCGGGGTCACCCCTCCACTTT; CDR3 protein: CASSFQSGSPLHF; clone size: NA; D gene: NA; V gene: TRBV7-9; J gene: TRBJ1-6
CDR3 DNA: TGTGCCAGCACCCCCGGAGCGGGAGGGCCTGAGACCCAGTACTTC; CDR3 protein: CASTPGAGGPETQYF; clone size: NA; D gene: TRBD2; V gene: TRBV7-3; J gene: TRBJ2-5
CDR3 DNA: TGCGCCAGCAGCTTATCTAGCGGGAGGGCCAGGGAGCAGTACTTC; CDR3 protein: CASSLSSGRAREQYF; clone size: once; D gene: TRBD2; V gene: TRBV5-1; J gene: TRBJ2-7
CDR3 DNA: TGCGCCAGCAGCACAGGACTAGCGGTCACCGGGGAGCTGTTTTTT; CDR3 protein: CASSTGLAVTGELFF; clone size: NA; D gene: TRBD2; V gene: TRBV5-1; J gene: TRBJ2-2
CDR3 DNA: TGTGCCAGCAGCAGGACAGGGGCGAATTATGGCTACACCTTC; CDR3 protein: CASSRTGANYGYTF; clone size: NA; D gene: TRBD1; V gene: TRBV11-2; J gene: TRBJ1-2
CDR3 DNA: TGCGCCAGCAGCTTGGCCACGGGACAGGGGAACACTGAAGCTTTCTTT; CDR3 protein: CASSLATGQGNTEAFF; clone size: NA; D gene: TRBD1; V gene: TRBV5-1; J gene: TRBJ1-1
CDR3 DNA: TGCGCCAGCAGTGAGGGCTATAATTCACCCCTCCACTTT; CDR3 protein: CASSEGYNSPLHF; clone size: NA; D gene: NA; V gene: TRBV5-1; J gene: TRBJ1-6
CDR3 DNA: TGTGCCAGCAGCGCCCGCGGGACAGGGACCCAAACAGATACGCAGTATTTT; CDR3 protein: CASSARGTGTQTDTQYF; clone size: NA; D gene: TRBD1; V gene: TRBV9; J gene: TRBJ2-3
CDR3 DNA: TGTGCCAGCAGCGGGACAGGGTCTGTGACGCCGAACACTGAAGCTTTCTTT; CDR3 protein: CASSGTGSVTPNTEAFF; clone size: NA; D gene: TRBD1; V gene: TRBV5-5; J gene: TRBJ1-1
CDR3 DNA: TGTGCCAGTACGATTGGACAGGGCGGGCAGCCCCAGCATTTT; CDR3 protein: CASTIGQGGQPQHF; clone size: NA; D gene: TRBD1; V gene: TRBV19; J gene: TRBJ1-5
CDR3 DNA: TGTGCCAGCAGCGTACAGGGATCAACTAATGAAAAACTGTTTTTT; CDR3 protein: CASSVQGSTNEKLFF; clone size: NA; D gene: NA; V gene: TRBV9; J gene: TRBJ1-4
CDR3 DNA: TGCGCCAGCAGCCAAGAGAGCACAGCCAATTCACCCCTCCACTTT; CDR3 protein: CASSQESTANSPLHF; clone size: NA; D gene: NA; V gene: TRBV4-1; J gene: TRBJ1-6
CDR3 DNA: TGTGCCTGGAGCGAGCCGGGACAACTTTTCTATGGCTACACCTTC; CDR3 protein: CAWSEPGQLFYGYTF; clone size: NA; D gene: NA; V gene: TRBV30; J gene: TRBJ1-2
CDR3 DNA: TGTGCCAGCCGCAGGAAGAGCTCCTATAATTCACCCCTCCACTTT; CDR3 protein: CASRRKSSYNSPLHF; clone size: few; D gene: NA; V gene: TRBV5-6; J gene: TRBJ1-6
CDR3 DNA: TGTGCCAGCAGCTTGGACAGGGGGCTCAATGAGCAGTTCTTC; CDR3 protein: CASSLDRGLNEQFF; clone size: NA; D gene: TRBD1; V gene: TRBV5-4; J gene: TRBJ2-1
CDR3 DNA: TGCGCCAGCAGCCAAGGAGTGTGGGGCTCACAAGAGACCCAGTACTTC; CDR3 protein: CASSQGVWGSQETQYF; clone size: once; D gene: NA; V gene: TRBV4-1; J gene: TRBJ2-5
CDR3 DNA: TGTGCCAGCAGACCGGGAGGGGGCCACACTGAAGCTTTCTTT; CDR3 protein: CASRPGGGHTEAFF; clone size: NA; D gene: TRBD1; V gene: TRBV2; J gene: TRBJ1-1
CDR3 DNA: TGTGCCAGCAGCTTGAGGCCAGCGAACATGAACACTGAAGCTTTCTTT; CDR3 protein: CASSLRPANMNTEAFF; clone size: once; D gene: NA; V gene: TRBV5-5; J gene: TRBJ1-1
CDR3 DNA: TGTGCCACCAGCGCTAGCGGGGGGGCCCTGTACACCGGGGAGCTGTTTTTT; CDR3 protein: CATSASGGALYTGELFF; clone size: NA; D gene: TRBD2; V gene: TRBV15; J gene: TRBJ2-2
CDR3 DNA: TGTGCCAGCAGCCGAGGGGGCCGTACTGAAGCTTTCTTT; CDR3 protein: CASSRGGRTEAFF; clone size: NA; D gene: TRBD1; V gene: TRBV7-6; J gene: TRBJ1-1
CDR3 DNA: TGTGCCAGCTCACGGACAGGGTATGGCTACACCTTC; CDR3 protein: CASSRTGYGYTF; clone size: NA; D gene: TRBD1; V gene: TRBV18; J gene: TRBJ1-2
CDR3 DNA: TGTGCCAGCAGCGGATACAGGGGGTACTACGAGCAGTACTTC; CDR3 protein: CASSGYRGYYEQYF; clone size: once; D gene: TRBD1; V gene: TRBV11-2; J gene: TRBJ2-7
CDR3 DNA: TGCGCCAGCAGCTACCTAGCGGGGGCAAACAATGAGCAGTTCTTC; CDR3 protein: CASSYLAGANNEQFF; clone size: NA; D gene: TRBD2; V gene: TRBV5-1; J gene: TRBJ2-1
CDR3 DNA: TGTGCCTGGAGTGGGGACAGGAAAAACAATGAGCAGTTCTTC; CDR3 protein: CAWSGDRKNNEQFF; clone size: once; D gene: TRBD1; V gene: TRBV30; J gene: TRBJ2-1
CDR3 DNA: TGTGCCAGCAGTGAAGCTAACGAGGGAGCTGGAAACACCATATATTTT; CDR3 protein: CASSEANEGAGNTIYF; clone size: NA; D gene: NA; V gene: TRBV6-1; J gene: TRBJ1-3
CDR3 DNA: TGTGCCAGCAGCTTAGGACCCCCGGGGGGGCGGTACAATGAGCAGTTCTTC; CDR3 protein: CASSLGPPGGRYNEQFF; clone size: NA; D gene: TRBD2; V gene: TRBV5-4; J gene: TRBJ2-1
CDR3 DNA: TGTGCCAGTAGTGTGGAACAGGGCCGGAACACTGAAGCTTTCTTT; CDR3 protein: CASSVEQGRNTEAFF; clone size: NA; D gene: NA; V gene: TRBV19; J gene: TRBJ1-1
CDR3 DNA: TGTGCCAGCAGCAAATCGGGTAGCAGCACAGATACGCAGTATTTT; CDR3 protein: CASSKSGSSTDTQYF; clone size: NA; D gene: NA; V gene: TRBV9; J gene: TRBJ2-3
CDR3 DNA: TGTGCCAGTAGTAGGGGAAGGGGCTACGAGCAGTACTTC; CDR3 protein: CASSRGRGYEQYF; clone size: NA; D gene: NA; V gene: TRBV19; J gene: TRBJ2-7
CDR3 DNA: TGTGCCAGCAGCTCTCAGGCCGCGGGGGTCTATGGCTACACCTTC; CDR3 protein: CASSSQAAGVYGYTF; clone size: NA; D gene: NA; V gene: TRBV7-3; J gene: TRBJ1-2
CDR3 DNA: TGCAGCGTTAGGACAGGGGGGAGCTATGGCTACACCTTC; CDR3 protein: CSVRTGGSYGYTF; clone size: NA; D gene: TRBD1; V gene: TRBV29-1; J gene: TRBJ1-2